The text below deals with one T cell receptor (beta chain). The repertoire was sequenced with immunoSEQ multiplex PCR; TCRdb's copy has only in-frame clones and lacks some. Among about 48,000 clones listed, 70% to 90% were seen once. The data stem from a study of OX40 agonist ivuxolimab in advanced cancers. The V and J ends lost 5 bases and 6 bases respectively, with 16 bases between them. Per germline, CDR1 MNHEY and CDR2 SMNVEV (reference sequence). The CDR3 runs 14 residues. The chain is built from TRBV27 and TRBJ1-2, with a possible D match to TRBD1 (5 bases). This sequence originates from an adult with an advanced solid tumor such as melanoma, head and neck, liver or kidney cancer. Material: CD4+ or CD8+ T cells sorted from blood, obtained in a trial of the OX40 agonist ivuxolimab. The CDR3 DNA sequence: TGTGCCAGCAGTCGTTTCGCAGGGACCCATGGCTACACCTTC. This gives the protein CASSRFAGTHGYTF.